These T cell receptor beta chains were read from a single sample in a study of OX40 agonist ivuxolimab in advanced cancers. The assay was immunoSEQ multiplex PCR, and TCRdb's table has in-frame clones only and misses some. The table lists tens of thousands of clones, roughly nine tenths of them singletons. The sample consisted of CD4+ or CD8+ T cells sorted from blood, taken in a trial of the OX40 agonist ivuxolimab. Receptors originate from an adult with an advanced solid tumor such as melanoma, head and neck, liver or kidney cancer. The CDR3 runs from the conserved cysteine through the conserved F or W. D genes are given only for firm matches. A row's size may be missing; if present it is once, few, many or a size class.

V	size	D	J	CDR3	DNA
TRBV7-2	.	TRBD1	TRBJ1-5	CASSLGQGEDQPQHF	TGTGCCAGCAGCTTAGGACAGGGGGAGGATCAGCCCCAGCATTTT
TRBV7-2	.	.	TRBJ1-3	CASSLGDTIYF	TGTGCCAGCAGCTTGGGAGACACCATATATTTT
TRBV5-4	.	TRBD1	TRBJ2-7	CASSLMGQGSEQYF	TGTGCCAGCAGCTTGATGGGACAGGGAAGCGAGCAGTACTTC
TRBV19	.	.	TRBJ2-1	CASSSTARGTRGEQFF	TGTGCCAGTAGTTCCACTGCGAGAGGGACTCGGGGTGAGCAGTTCTTC
TRBV9	.	TRBD1	TRBJ1-1	CASSAWTGVSEAFF	TGTGCCAGCAGCGCCTGGACAGGGGTCTCTGAAGCTTTCTTT
TRBV29-1	.	.	TRBJ2-2	CSVGTDANTGELFF	TGCAGCGTTGGAACGGACGCGAACACCGGGGAGCTGTTTTTT
TRBV6-5	.	TRBD1	TRBJ2-1	CASSRDRGRGMEQFF	TGTGCCAGCAGCCGCGACAGGGGGCGAGGTATGGAGCAGTTCTTC
TRBV7-9	once	TRBD1	TRBJ2-5	CASSNPDRVHQETQYF	TGTGCCAGCAGCAACCCCGACAGGGTTCACCAAGAGACCCAGTACTTC
TRBV30	once	.	TRBJ1-3	CAWSVLIGDATIYF	TGTGCCTGGAGTGTACTAATAGGGGATGCCACCATATATTTT
TRBV19	.	TRBD1	TRBJ1-5	CASRGRDRGLQPQHF	TGTGCCAGTAGAGGCCGGGACAGGGGGCTTCAGCCCCAGCATTTT
TRBV19	.	TRBD1	TRBJ1-5	CASSGQARQPQHF	TGTGCCAGTAGTGGACAGGCCAGGCAGCCCCAGCATTTT
TRBV11-2	.	.	TRBJ1-6	CASSVLSYNSPLHF	TGTGCCAGCAGCGTGTTGAGTTATAATTCACCCCTCCACTTT
TRBV5-4	.	TRBD1	TRBJ2-2	CASSLARGRTGELFF	TGTGCCAGCAGCTTGGCCAGGGGGCGTACCGGGGAGCTGTTTTTT
TRBV6-5	.	TRBD2	TRBJ2-1	CASSETSRGWHEQFF	TGTGCCAGCAGCGAGACTAGCCGGGGGTGGCATGAGCAGTTCTTC
TRBV6-1	.	.	TRBJ2-1	CASSEKYNEQFF	TGTGCCAGCAGTGAAAAGTACAATGAGCAGTTCTTC
TRBV7-9	.	.	TRBJ1-2	CASSRMGIPTDGYTF	TGTGCCAGCAGCCGTATGGGGATTCCGACCGATGGCTACACCTTC
TRBV6-1	.	.	TRBJ1-5	CASSEAGLSNQPQHF	TGTGCCAGCAGTGAAGCAGGGCTTAGCAATCAGCCCCAGCATTTT
TRBV30	.	.	TRBJ1-5	CAWSVNQDQPQHF	TGTGCCTGGAGTGTTAACCAGGATCAGCCCCAGCATTTT
TRBV20-1	few	.	TRBJ1-3	CSASQANTIYF	TGCAGTGCTTCTCAGGCTAACACCATATATTTT
TRBV30	.	.	TRBJ2-3	CAWSVGGKPSTDTQYF	TGTGCCTGGAGTGTTGGAGGAAAACCTAGCACAGATACGCAGTATTTT
TRBV30	few	TRBD2	TRBJ2-5	CACGGGAGIFQETQYF	TGTGCCTGCGGGGGGGGCGCGGGGATATTCCAAGAGACCCAGTACTTC
TRBV4-3	.	.	TRBJ1-1	CASSQVGWPGARNTEAFF	TGCGCCAGCAGCCAAGTAGGGTGGCCGGGGGCTCGGAACACTGAAGCTTTCTTT
TRBV9	.	.	TRBJ2-7	CASSVSVNSYEQYF	TGTGCCAGCAGCGTTTCTGTGAACTCCTACGAGCAGTACTTC